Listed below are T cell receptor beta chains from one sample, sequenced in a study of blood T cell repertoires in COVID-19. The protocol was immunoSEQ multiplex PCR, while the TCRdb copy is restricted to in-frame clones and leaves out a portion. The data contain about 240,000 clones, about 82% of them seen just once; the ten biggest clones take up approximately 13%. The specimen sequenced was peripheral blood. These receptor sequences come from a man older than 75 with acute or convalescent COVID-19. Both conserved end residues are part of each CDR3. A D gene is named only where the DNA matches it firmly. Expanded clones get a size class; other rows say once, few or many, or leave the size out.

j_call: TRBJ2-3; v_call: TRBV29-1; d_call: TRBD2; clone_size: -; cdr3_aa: CSVEGGSGGSSDTQYF; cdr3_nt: TGCAGCGTTGAAGGGGGTAGCGGGGGGAGTTCAGATACGCAGTATTTT
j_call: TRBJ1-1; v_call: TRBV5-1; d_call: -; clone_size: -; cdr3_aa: CASSFEILNTEAFF; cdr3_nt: TGCGCCAGCAGCTTTGAGATCTTGAACACTGAAGCTTTCTTT
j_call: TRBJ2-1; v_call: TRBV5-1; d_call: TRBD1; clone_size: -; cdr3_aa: CASSLGGTGEFEQFF; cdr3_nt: TGCGCCAGCAGCTTGGGGGGGACAGGGGAATTTGAGCAGTTCTTC
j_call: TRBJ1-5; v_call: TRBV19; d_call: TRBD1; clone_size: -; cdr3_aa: CASSGRGQGPSQPQHF; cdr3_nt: TGTGCCAGTAGTGGCCGAGGACAGGGACCGTCCCAGCCCCAGCATTTT
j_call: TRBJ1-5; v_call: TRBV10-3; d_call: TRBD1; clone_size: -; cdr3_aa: CAISLQGGGQPQHF; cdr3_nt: TGTGCCATCAGTTTACAGGGGGGCGGTCAGCCCCAGCATTTT
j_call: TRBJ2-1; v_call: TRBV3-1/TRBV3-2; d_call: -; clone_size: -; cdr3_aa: CASSVRGTNEQFF; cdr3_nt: TGTGCCAGCTCGGTCCGCGGGACCAATGAGCAGTTCTTC
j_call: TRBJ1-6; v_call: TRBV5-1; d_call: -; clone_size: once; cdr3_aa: CASSPIPPVPPDSPLHF; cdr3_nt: TGCGCCAGCAGCCCCATCCCTCCGGTGCCGCCCGATTCACCCCTCCACTTT
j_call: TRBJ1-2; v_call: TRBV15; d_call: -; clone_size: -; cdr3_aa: CATSRGGSYGYTF; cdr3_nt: TGTGCCACCAGCAGAGGCGGGAGCTATGGCTACACCTTC
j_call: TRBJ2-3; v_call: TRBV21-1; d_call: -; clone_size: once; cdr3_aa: CASSRTSGSTDTQYF; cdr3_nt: TGTGCCAGCAGCCGTACTAGCGGGAGTACAGATACGCAGTATTTT
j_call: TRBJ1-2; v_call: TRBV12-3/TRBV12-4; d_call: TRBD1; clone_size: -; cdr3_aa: CASRRGQEGGYTF; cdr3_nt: TGTGCCAGCAGGCGCGGACAGGAGGGGGGCTACACCTTC
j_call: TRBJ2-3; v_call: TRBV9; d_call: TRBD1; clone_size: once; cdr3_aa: CASSSQGDTDTQYF; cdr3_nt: TGTGCCAGCAGCTCTCAGGGGGACACAGATACGCAGTATTTT
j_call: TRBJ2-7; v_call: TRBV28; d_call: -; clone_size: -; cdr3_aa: CASSFPQGGYSYEQYF; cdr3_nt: TGTGCCAGCAGTTTCCCCCAGGGGGGATACTCCTACGAGCAGTACTTC
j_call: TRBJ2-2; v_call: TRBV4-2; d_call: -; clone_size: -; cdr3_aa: CASSQDLAGNTGELFF; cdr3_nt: TGTGCCAGCAGCCAAGATCTCGCGGGGAACACCGGGGAGCTGTTTTTT
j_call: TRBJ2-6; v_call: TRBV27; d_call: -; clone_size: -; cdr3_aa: CASSWGAGANVLTF; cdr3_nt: TGTGCCAGCAGCTGGGGGGCTGGGGCCAACGTCCTGACTTTC
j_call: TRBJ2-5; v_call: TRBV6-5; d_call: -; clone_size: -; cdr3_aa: CASSPTGAQETQYF; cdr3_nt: TGTGCCAGCAGTCCTACGGGAGCACAAGAGACCCAGTACTTC
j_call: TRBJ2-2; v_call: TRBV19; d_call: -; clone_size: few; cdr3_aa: CASYRGSTPNTGELFF; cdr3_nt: TGTGCCTCCTACCGGGGGTCAACTCCGAACACCGGGGAGCTGTTTTTT
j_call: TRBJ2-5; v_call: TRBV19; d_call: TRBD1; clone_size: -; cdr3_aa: CASSIVGQGDLKSETQYF; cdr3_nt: TGTGCCAGTAGTATTGTCGGACAGGGGGATCTTAAATCCGAGACCCAGTACTTC
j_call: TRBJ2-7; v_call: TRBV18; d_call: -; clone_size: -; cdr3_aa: CASSPTTAEQYF; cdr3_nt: TGTGCCAGCTCACCTACGACAGCCGAGCAGTACTTC
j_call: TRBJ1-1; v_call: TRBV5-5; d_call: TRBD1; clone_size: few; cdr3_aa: CASSTQGMNTEAFF; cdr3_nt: TGTGCCAGCAGCACACAGGGGATGAACACTGAAGCTTTCTTT
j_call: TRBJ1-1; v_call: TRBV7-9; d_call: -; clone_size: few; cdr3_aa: CASSLLSRNTEAFF; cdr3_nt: TGTGCCAGCAGCTTACTCTCCAGGAACACTGAAGCTTTCTTT
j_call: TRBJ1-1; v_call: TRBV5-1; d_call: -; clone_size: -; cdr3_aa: CASSVIQGLGAEAFF; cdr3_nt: TGCGCCAGCAGCGTGATCCAGGGACTCGGCGCTGAAGCTTTCTTT
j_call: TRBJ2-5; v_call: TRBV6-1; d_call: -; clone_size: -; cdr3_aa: CASSERAAGTQYF; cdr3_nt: TGTGCCAGCAGTGAAAGGGCGGCGGGGACCCAGTACTTC
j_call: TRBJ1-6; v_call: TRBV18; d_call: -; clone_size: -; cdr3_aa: CASSPGANSPLHF; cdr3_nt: TGTGCCAGCTCACCAGGGGCGAATTCACCCCTCCACTTT